This TCR beta chain was found in a study of CD8 T cells in Susac syndrome. Study-level results: The study conceded that relatively few individuals underwent its TCR sequencing and HLA analysis.

The V segment lost 2 bases and the J segment 7 bases; nucleotides outside the gene matches: 5. CDR1 is MNHEY, CDR2 SMNVEV, per germline (reference sequence). This CDR3 has 14 amino acids. Concerning this clonotype: Its target is not known.

TEMRA cells were enriched by FACS, and CD4+ and CD8+ T cells were negatively isolated. The RNA, about 0.45 to 1 ug, was put through reverse transcription using random hexamers. Multiplex immunoSEQ PCR targeted 54 Vbeta and 13 Jbeta TCR beta segments. Using its own MiXCR run on the immunoSEQ multiplex PCR reads, TCRdb lists one record per CDR3 protein. The table includes around 180,000 distinct CDR3 sequences, approximately 95% detected once. The V and J genes are TRBV27 and TRBJ2-1; 7 bases are a match to TRBD1. This clonotype originated in a human donor with multiple sclerosis. Sequenced sample: CD8+ T cells from PBMCs. The CDR3 DNA reads as TGTGCCAGCAGTTTAGTCACAGGGGCGAATGAGCAGTTCTTC. Residues: CASSLVTGANEQFF.